The TCR beta chain under discussion was sequenced for a study of Ad26.COV2.S vaccination and SARS-CoV-2 variants. This CDR3 region has 14 residues. Germline CDR1 reads MNHEY; CDR2 reads SVGAGI. J gave up 5 bases and V 6 bases, and 5 bases lay outside the gene matches. Treatment here: approximately 18 received Ad26.COV2.S at low or high dose, single or two shots; several received placebo; per-sample allocation not given. It was on day 63 after the first vaccine or placebo injection that samples were taken. Clones were sequenced by immunoSEQ multiplex PCR, and TCRdb holds only the in-frame ones, with some missing. The sample carries roughly 250,000 clones, roughly 87% recorded once.

This receptor was identified in a person between 18 and 65 years old who received the Ad26.COV2.S COVID-19 vaccine or a placebo. The chain carries TRBV6-5 and TRBJ2-1; 9 bases are a match to TRBD1. The material sequenced was peripheral blood, taken in a trial of Ad26.COV2.S vaccine versus placebo. Here the CDR3 DNA reads TGTGCCAGCAGAAAGACAGGGGGGGACAATGAGCAGTTCTTC. It is translated as CASRKTGGDNEQFF.